These T cell receptor beta chains were read from a single sample in a study of blood T cell repertoires in COVID-19. TCRdb's table, derived via immunoSEQ multiplex PCR, lists solely in-frame clones and lacks some. The sample lists 200,000 to 250,000 clones, around 90% occurring once. Input material: peripheral blood. These receptors originate from a woman between 18 and 29 years old who had recovered from COVID-19. The CDR3 runs from the conserved cysteine through the conserved F or W. The order of the fields is J gene, clone size, V gene, CDR3 length, D gene, CDR3 DNA, CDR3 protein. A D gene is named only where the DNA matches it firmly. Size is omitted from some rows. Given values are once, few, many or a class for expanded clones.

j_gene: TRBJ1-5
abundance: NA
v_gene: TRBV25-1
len: 15
d_gene: TRBD1
CDR3nt: TGTGCCAGCGGCGAGCGACAGGGTGGTAATCAGCCCCAGCATTTT
CDR3aa: CASGERQGGNQPQHF

j_gene: TRBJ2-5
abundance: once
v_gene: TRBV7-3
len: 13
d_gene: TRBD2
CDR3nt: TGTGCCAGCAGTCGGGACTACCTAGAGACCCAGTACTTC
CDR3aa: CASSRDYLETQYF

j_gene: TRBJ1-2
abundance: NA
v_gene: TRBV13
len: 15
d_gene: NA
CDR3nt: TGTGCCAGCAGCTTAGGCTGGGGGCAGAACTATGGCTACACCTTC
CDR3aa: CASSLGWGQNYGYTF

j_gene: TRBJ2-7
abundance: NA
v_gene: TRBV7-9
len: 14
d_gene: NA
CDR3nt: TGTGCCAGCAGCTTAGTATTACAGCCTTACGAGCAGTACTTC
CDR3aa: CASSLVLQPYEQYF

j_gene: TRBJ1-1
abundance: NA
v_gene: TRBV18
len: 15
d_gene: NA
CDR3nt: TGTGCCAGCCTCGGACAGAATAATATGAACACTGAAGCTTTCTTT
CDR3aa: CASLGQNNMNTEAFF

j_gene: TRBJ1-2
abundance: NA
v_gene: TRBV2
len: 14
d_gene: NA
CDR3nt: TGTGCCAGCAGGGCCAACTTAGCGAACTATGGCTACACCTTC
CDR3aa: CASRANLANYGYTF

j_gene: TRBJ1-2
abundance: NA
v_gene: TRBV18
len: 15
d_gene: NA
CDR3nt: TGTGCCAGCTCACCATTAACGGAGCCTAACTATGGCTACACCTTC
CDR3aa: CASSPLTEPNYGYTF

j_gene: TRBJ2-1
abundance: NA
v_gene: TRBV5-1
len: 15
d_gene: TRBD2
CDR3nt: TGCGCCAGCAGCTTTCAAGCGGGAGACTACAATGAGCAGTTCTTC
CDR3aa: CASSFQAGDYNEQFF

j_gene: TRBJ2-1
abundance: NA
v_gene: TRBV5-6
len: 12
d_gene: NA
CDR3nt: TGTGCCAGCAGCTGGGACTCCAATGAGCAGTTCTTC
CDR3aa: CASSWDSNEQFF

j_gene: TRBJ1-1
abundance: NA
v_gene: TRBV6-1
len: 14
d_gene: NA
CDR3nt: TGTGCCAGCAGTGAATGGGCTCCGAACACTGAAGCTTTCTTT
CDR3aa: CASSEWAPNTEAFF

j_gene: TRBJ2-7
abundance: once
v_gene: TRBV29-1
len: 19
d_gene: TRBD2
CDR3nt: TGCAGCGTTGAGGTTCCGGGACTAGCGGGAGGAACCGCCCGTTACGAGCAGTACTTC
CDR3aa: CSVEVPGLAGGTARYEQYF

j_gene: TRBJ2-3
abundance: once
v_gene: TRBV9
len: 12
d_gene: NA
CDR3nt: TGTGCCAGCAGCGTCAGTACAGATACGCAGTATTTT
CDR3aa: CASSVSTDTQYF

j_gene: TRBJ1-2
abundance: NA
v_gene: TRBV7-2
len: 15
d_gene: NA
CDR3nt: TGTGCCAGCAGCTACGTGGGGGGGCTTGGCTATGGCTACACCTTC
CDR3aa: CASSYVGGLGYGYTF

j_gene: TRBJ2-7
abundance: once
v_gene: TRBV19
len: 15
d_gene: TRBD1
CDR3nt: TGTGCCAGTAACGACCCCGGACAGGGGCGCTACGAGCAGTACTTC
CDR3aa: CASNDPGQGRYEQYF

j_gene: TRBJ1-1
abundance: NA
v_gene: TRBV5-4
len: 18
d_gene: TRBD1
CDR3nt: TGTGCCAGCAGCCCCCGGGACAGGCAATTAGGTATCGACACTGAAGCTTTCTTT
CDR3aa: CASSPRDRQLGIDTEAFF

j_gene: TRBJ2-2
abundance: NA
v_gene: TRBV5-4
len: 14
d_gene: NA
CDR3nt: TGTGCCAGCAGCTTGGTTGGCGGGTCCGGGGAGCTGTTTTTT
CDR3aa: CASSLVGGSGELFF

j_gene: TRBJ1-4
abundance: NA
v_gene: TRBV7-9
len: 17
d_gene: NA
CDR3nt: TGTGCCAGCAGCTTAGCGATGACAGCAGCAACTAATGAAAAACTGTTTTTT
CDR3aa: CASSLAMTAATNEKLFF

j_gene: TRBJ1-3
abundance: few
v_gene: TRBV5-4
len: 14
d_gene: NA
CDR3nt: TGTGCCAGCAGCTCGGACTCAAAACGGAACACCATATATTTT
CDR3aa: CASSSDSKRNTIYF

j_gene: TRBJ2-1
abundance: NA
v_gene: TRBV5-1
len: 16
d_gene: TRBD2
CDR3nt: TGCGCCAGCAGCTGGACGGGACCCGGGACTAGCAATGAGCAGTTCTTC
CDR3aa: CASSWTGPGTSNEQFF

j_gene: TRBJ2-7
abundance: NA
v_gene: TRBV5-1
len: 15
d_gene: NA
CDR3nt: TGCGCCAGTGGGCCGTCGACCGATAGCTCCTACGAGCAGTACTTC
CDR3aa: CASGPSTDSSYEQYF

j_gene: TRBJ1-1
abundance: NA
v_gene: TRBV6-2/TRBV6-3
len: 15
d_gene: NA
CDR3nt: TGTGCCAGCAGTTCTCCCCGAGAGGGGGTTACTGAAGCTTTCTTT
CDR3aa: CASSSPREGVTEAFF

j_gene: TRBJ2-1
abundance: NA
v_gene: TRBV19
len: 14
d_gene: NA
CDR3nt: TGTGCCAGTAGTCGGCGGGACTCCTACAATGAGCAGTTCTTC
CDR3aa: CASSRRDSYNEQFF